This T cell receptor (beta chain) comes out of a study of PD-1 blockade in classical Hodgkin lymphoma. General observations from the study: Still unresolved is the cause of the repertoire differences, which may be disease activity or prior therapy.

Data came from immunoSEQ multiplex PCR; TCRdb stores just in-frame clones and leaves some out. The data hold roughly 61,000 clones, with approximately 90% observed a single time. This clone has only one observation. Its antigen is currently unknown. Each patient experienced a relapse that followed autologous stem cell transplantation, and brentuximab vedotin exposure varied. From germline, CDR1 is MNHEY and CDR2 SMNVEV (reference sequence). V dropped 2 bases and J dropped 1 base, with 7 bases sitting between them. There are 14 residues in the CDR3. The sequences come from peripheral blood mononuclear cells (PBMCs), collected before the second cycle of nivolumab. V and J are TRBV27 and TRBJ2-3; TRBD1 might be the D (6 bases). The receptor's source is a human donor with classical Hodgkin lymphoma. CDR3: CASSLKGGTDTQYF. The DNA of the CDR3 is TGTGCCAGCAGTTTAAAGGGGGGCACAGATACGCAGTATTTT.